This T cell receptor beta chain was profiled in a study of blood T cells in healthy people across ages. Isolation recovered at least 6.5 million PBMCs from every sample. Germline V CDR1 and CDR2: SEHNR, FQNEAQ (reference sequence). V was trimmed by 6 bases and J by 6 bases, leaving 18 bases between them. This CDR3 spans 14 amino acids. A second PCR, run for about 7 to 11 cycles, used a sample-barcoded 5' primer plus a J-beta primer mix. TCRdb analysed the 5' RACE reads with MiXCR anew, one entry per CDR3 protein. Of about 1,400,000 distinct CDR3 sequences in the sample, 55% to 75% were seen once. The rearrangement uses TRBV7-9 and TRBJ2-7; D gene unclear. This TCR was sampled from a man aged 18 to 35 in good health. Material for sequencing was blood. For the CDR3, the DNA is TGTGCCAGCAGTCCTCCTAACGGCGGAACCGAGCAGTACTTC. Translating gives CASSPPNGGTEQYF. Full variable domain (missing parts from reference TRBV7-9 and TRBJ2-7): DTGVSQNPRHKITKRGQNVTFRCDPISEHNRLYWYRQTLGQGPEFLTYFQNEAQLEKSRLLSDRFSAERPKGSFSTLEIQRTEQGDSAMYLCASSPPNGGTEQYFGPGTRLTVT.